These T cell receptor beta chains were read from a single sample in a study of blood T cell repertoires in COVID-19. TCRdb's table, derived via immunoSEQ multiplex PCR, lists solely in-frame clones and lacks some. This table has over 300,000 clones, approximately 83% appearing once. Sample: PBMCs or T cells enriched from blood (not recorded which). The receptors were gathered from a man younger than 45 who had recovered from COVID-19. The CDR3 runs from the conserved cysteine through the conserved F or W. D genes are given only for firm matches. Not all rows give a size; the values are once, few, many and, for expanded clones, a class.

CDR3 DNA,CDR3 protein,V gene,clone size,D gene,J gene
TGTGCCAGCAGCTCCGACAGGGTTCGAGAGACCCAGTACTTC,CASSSDRVRETQYF,TRBV11-2,-,TRBD1,TRBJ2-5
TGTGCCAGCAGCACAACAGGGTCCTCTCTCGGAAACACCATATATTTT,CASSTTGSSLGNTIYF,TRBV7-9,-,-,TRBJ1-3
TGCAGCGTAGGTATTAAGGGCGGGGCCAAGAGCACTGAAGCTTTCTTT,CSVGIKGGAKSTEAFF,TRBV29-1,-,-,TRBJ1-1
TGCGCCAGCAGCTTGGGCCTGACTAGCGGGGGATTGAATGAGCAGTTCTTC,CASSLGLTSGGLNEQFF,TRBV5-1,-,TRBD2,TRBJ2-1
TGTGCCAGCAGTGAATTCAGGACAGATTTGAACACTGAAGCTTTCTTT,CASSEFRTDLNTEAFF,TRBV25-1,-,-,TRBJ1-1
TGTGCCAGCAGCCTTACAGGGAAGGAGTTCTTC,CASSLTGKEFF,TRBV5-6,many,-,TRBJ2-1
TGCGCCAGCAGCGGCAACGGACTGTTCGGTGGGGCCAACGTCCTGACTTTC,CASSGNGLFGGANVLTF,TRBV4-3,-,-,TRBJ2-6
TGTGCCAGCAGTTATCAACAGGGTTACGAGCAGTACTTC,CASSYQQGYEQYF,TRBV27,-,-,TRBJ2-7
TGTGCCAGCGGGATAGGGGGTGTGAATTCTAACTATGGCTACACCTTC,CASGIGGVNSNYGYTF,TRBV9,-,-,TRBJ1-2
TGTGCCAGCAGCACCGACAGGGTTGCTAGCACAGATACGCAGTATTTT,CASSTDRVASTDTQYF,TRBV5-4,-,TRBD1,TRBJ2-3
TGCGCCAGCAGCCAAGATTATAGGGGCGGCTATGGCTACACCTTC,CASSQDYRGGYGYTF,TRBV4-3,-,-,TRBJ1-2
TGCGCCAGCAGTGAGAACGGTAATTCACCCCTCCACTTT,CASSENGNSPLHF,TRBV10-2,-,-,TRBJ1-6
TGTGCCAGCAGCTCCCGAACAGGGAGTGCCTATGGCTACACCTTC,CASSSRTGSAYGYTF,TRBV9,-,-,TRBJ1-2
TGTGCCAGCAGCTTGGCAGGGAGGTCCCACAATGAGCAGTTCTTC,CASSLAGRSHNEQFF,TRBV5-5,-,-,TRBJ2-1
TGTGCCAGCAGCGTAGCGGGGGGGGCCAGGACAGATACGCAGTATTTT,CASSVAGGARTDTQYF,TRBV9,once,TRBD2,TRBJ2-3
TGTGCCAGCAGCCCCGACAGGGGAGAACGTGAAAAACTGTTTTTT,CASSPDRGEREKLFF,TRBV7-9,once,TRBD1,TRBJ1-4
TGTGCCAGCAGCGGAGGGGGCGGAAGCTCCTACGAGCAGTACTTC,CASSGGGGSSYEQYF,TRBV5-4,-,-,TRBJ2-7
TGCGCCAGCAGACGGACAGCAGCACAAGACTCCTATAATTCACCCCTCCACTTT,CASRRTAAQDSYNSPLHF,TRBV10-2,-,-,TRBJ1-6
TGTGCTAGTGGTTTGGTGTACTCCACTGAAGCTTTCTTT,CASGLVYSTEAFF,TRBV12-5,-,-,TRBJ1-1
TGTGCCACAGAGGGGGGGAACAGCAATCAGCCCCAGCATTTT,CATEGGNSNQPQHF,TRBV24-1,-,-,TRBJ1-5
TGTGCCAGTACCGCAGACAGAGGATCACCCCTCCACTTT,CASTADRGSPLHF,TRBV19,once,-,TRBJ1-6
TGTGCCAGCAGCCAAGGTGGACAGCGGGGGGCGATTTACAATGAGCAGTTCTTC,CASSQGGQRGAIYNEQFF,TRBV4-2,-,TRBD2,TRBJ2-1
TGTGCCAGCAGTTACTCCCGGCAGGGTCTGCGTGCTTTCTTT,CASSYSRQGLRAFF,TRBV6-5,-,-,TRBJ1-1
TGCGCCAGCAGCCGGCTAGCGGGGGCCAACCAAGAGACCCAGTACTTC,CASSRLAGANQETQYF,TRBV5-1,-,TRBD2,TRBJ2-5
TGTGCCAGTTCCGGGACTAGAAACACCGGGGAGCTGTTTTTT,CASSGTRNTGELFF,TRBV19,-,TRBD2,TRBJ2-2
TGTGCTAGCAGCTTAGGTAGCGGGGGGGCGTATGAGCAGTTCTTC,CASSLGSGGAYEQFF,TRBV7-7,-,TRBD2,TRBJ2-1
TGCGCCAGCAGCTTAATGGGACAGGCCGGTGGTGAAAAACTGTTTTTT,CASSLMGQAGGEKLFF,TRBV5-1,-,TRBD1,TRBJ1-4
TGTGCCAGCAGCGTATTCCCGACAGGTATCACTGAAGCTTTCTTT,CASSVFPTGITEAFF,TRBV9,-,-,TRBJ1-1
TGTGCCAGCAGGACCGGGACAGGGGGCGGTCAGCCCCAGCATTTT,CASRTGTGGGQPQHF,TRBV19,-,TRBD1,TRBJ1-5
TGTGCCAGCACCTTGGGGACTAGCGGTGGACAAGAGACCCAGTACTTC,CASTLGTSGGQETQYF,TRBV2,-,TRBD2,TRBJ2-5
TGTGCCAGCAGTTACTCGCTCCGGGGTGGAAACACCATATATTTT,CASSYSLRGGNTIYF,TRBV6-5,-,-,TRBJ1-3